One sample yielded the 3 T cell receptor beta chains listed below, sequenced in a study of T cells in Graves' hyperthyroidism and ophthalmopathy. Authors of the study amplified TCR beta CDR3 regions from RNA transcripts. The TCR CDR3 was amplified in a first-round RT-PCR using the HTBI primer set. From the multiplex PCR reads, TCRdb called clonotypes with MiXCR, one entry per CDR3 protein. The sample includes 90,000 to 120,000 distinct CDR3 sequences, roughly 15% seen only once; the top ten take roughly 40%. Sequencing was carried out using blood. The receptor source for this set is a woman aged 45-65 years with Graves' hyperthyroidism.

This clonotype was seen repeatedly, ten times or more. This chain links TRBV6-2 or TRBV6-3 with TRBJ1-1, with D unclear. Deletions cut 4 bases from V and 5 bases from J, with 14 bases between. The CDR3 sequence is 14 residues long. Germline-derived CDR1 and CDR2 are MNHEY and SVGEGT. For the CDR3, the DNA is TGTGCCAGCAGTTTAGCACAGCCTCGGACTGAAGCTTTCTTT. It yields the protein CASSLAQPRTEAFF.

This clonotype was recorded many times. The gene calls are TRBV5-5 and TRBJ2-5; 7 bases are shared with TRBD2. Germline lookup yields CDR1 SGHKS and CDR2 YYEKEE (reference sequence). There are 15 residues in the CDR3. V dropped 0 bases and J dropped 5; count of bases not matched to a gene: 7. The CDR3 DNA follows: TGTGCCAGCAGCTTGGTCGCGGGAGTAGCGGAGACCCAGTACTTC. This sequence encodes CASSLVAGVAETQYF.

CDR3 residues: CASSLYDRNYGYTF. CDR3 nucleotide sequence: TGTGCCAGCAGTTTGTACGACAGGAACTATGGCTACACCTTC. V and J are TRBV12-3 or TRBV12-4 and TRBJ1-2; D is perhaps TRBD1 (6 bases). Trimming removed 3 bases at V and 2 bases at J, with 10 bases between. The CDR3 is 14 amino acids.